Listed here are 5 T cell receptor beta chains from one sample, sequenced in a study of human T cells and chemical hapten exposure. One entry per CDR3 protein results from TCRdb running MiXCR on the RACE reads. Among tens of thousands of distinct CDR3 sequences listed, approximately 10% were seen once. This sample's time point: patch test 3, about 24 weeks after DPC sensitization. Regarding treatment: therapeutic diphenylcyclopropenone sensitization with weekly scalp DPC. The sample here was whole blood, taken in connection with sensitization to the hapten diphenylcyclopropenone (DPC). These receptors all come from a woman in her thirties with alopecia areata. Some clones in this sample may be carry-over from other donors' samples.

The chain combines TRBV20-1 with TRBJ2-7; D not certain. The CDR3 spans 14 residues. Trimming cost V 0 bases and J 6 bases, with 15 bases left between them. Germline loops: CDR1 DFQATT, CDR2 SNEGSKA (reference sequence). In DNA, the CDR3 is TGCAGTGCTAGAGATCGTAGCATAGGTCTCGAGCAGTACTTC. Translation gives CSARDRSIGLEQYF.

In its sample, this clonotype was seen a few times. CDR3: CASSPPGGGNYGYTF. The CDR3 nucleotides are TGTGCCAGCTCACCACCGGGAGGGGGAAACTATGGCTACACCTTC. The chain carries TRBV18 and TRBJ1-2; a weak D match, TRBD1 (6 bases). CDR1 is KGHSH and CDR2 is LQKENI in the germline V gene. This CDR3 has 15 residues. Trimming removed 0 bases at V and 2 bases at J, with 10 bases between.

This chain uses TRBV3-1 with TRBJ2-4; no clear D gene. The CDR3 is 13 residues long. Trimming removed 4 bases at V and 8 bases at J, with 12 bases between. Germline V gene data show CDR1 as LGHDT and CDR2 as YNNKEL (reference sequence). The CDR3 DNA reads as TGTGCCAGCAGCCCAACCGGTATCCACATTCAGTACTTC. Protein: CASSPTGIHIQYF.

This chain uses TRBV30 with TRBJ2-7; D remains unclear. With 1 base removed from V and 1 base from J, the gap between germline ends came to 8 bases. Germline values: CDR1 GTSNPN, CDR2 SVGIG (reference sequence). The CDR3 covers 13 residues. The CDR3 reads CAWSDQRSYEQYF. As DNA, the CDR3 is TGTGCCTGGAGTGACCAGAGGTCCTACGAGCAGTACTTC.

The genes are TRBV4-2 and TRBJ2-3, with TRBD2 identical over 8 bases. V shed 0 bases, J shed 5 bases, and the junction held 7 bases outside the gene matches. From germline, CDR1 is LGHNA and CDR2 YNFKEQ. This CDR3 has 16 amino acids. The CDR3 protein is CASSQDSSGRGDTQYF. CDR3 nucleotide sequence: TGTGCCAGCAGCCAAGATTCAAGCGGGAGAGGAGATACGCAGTATTTT.